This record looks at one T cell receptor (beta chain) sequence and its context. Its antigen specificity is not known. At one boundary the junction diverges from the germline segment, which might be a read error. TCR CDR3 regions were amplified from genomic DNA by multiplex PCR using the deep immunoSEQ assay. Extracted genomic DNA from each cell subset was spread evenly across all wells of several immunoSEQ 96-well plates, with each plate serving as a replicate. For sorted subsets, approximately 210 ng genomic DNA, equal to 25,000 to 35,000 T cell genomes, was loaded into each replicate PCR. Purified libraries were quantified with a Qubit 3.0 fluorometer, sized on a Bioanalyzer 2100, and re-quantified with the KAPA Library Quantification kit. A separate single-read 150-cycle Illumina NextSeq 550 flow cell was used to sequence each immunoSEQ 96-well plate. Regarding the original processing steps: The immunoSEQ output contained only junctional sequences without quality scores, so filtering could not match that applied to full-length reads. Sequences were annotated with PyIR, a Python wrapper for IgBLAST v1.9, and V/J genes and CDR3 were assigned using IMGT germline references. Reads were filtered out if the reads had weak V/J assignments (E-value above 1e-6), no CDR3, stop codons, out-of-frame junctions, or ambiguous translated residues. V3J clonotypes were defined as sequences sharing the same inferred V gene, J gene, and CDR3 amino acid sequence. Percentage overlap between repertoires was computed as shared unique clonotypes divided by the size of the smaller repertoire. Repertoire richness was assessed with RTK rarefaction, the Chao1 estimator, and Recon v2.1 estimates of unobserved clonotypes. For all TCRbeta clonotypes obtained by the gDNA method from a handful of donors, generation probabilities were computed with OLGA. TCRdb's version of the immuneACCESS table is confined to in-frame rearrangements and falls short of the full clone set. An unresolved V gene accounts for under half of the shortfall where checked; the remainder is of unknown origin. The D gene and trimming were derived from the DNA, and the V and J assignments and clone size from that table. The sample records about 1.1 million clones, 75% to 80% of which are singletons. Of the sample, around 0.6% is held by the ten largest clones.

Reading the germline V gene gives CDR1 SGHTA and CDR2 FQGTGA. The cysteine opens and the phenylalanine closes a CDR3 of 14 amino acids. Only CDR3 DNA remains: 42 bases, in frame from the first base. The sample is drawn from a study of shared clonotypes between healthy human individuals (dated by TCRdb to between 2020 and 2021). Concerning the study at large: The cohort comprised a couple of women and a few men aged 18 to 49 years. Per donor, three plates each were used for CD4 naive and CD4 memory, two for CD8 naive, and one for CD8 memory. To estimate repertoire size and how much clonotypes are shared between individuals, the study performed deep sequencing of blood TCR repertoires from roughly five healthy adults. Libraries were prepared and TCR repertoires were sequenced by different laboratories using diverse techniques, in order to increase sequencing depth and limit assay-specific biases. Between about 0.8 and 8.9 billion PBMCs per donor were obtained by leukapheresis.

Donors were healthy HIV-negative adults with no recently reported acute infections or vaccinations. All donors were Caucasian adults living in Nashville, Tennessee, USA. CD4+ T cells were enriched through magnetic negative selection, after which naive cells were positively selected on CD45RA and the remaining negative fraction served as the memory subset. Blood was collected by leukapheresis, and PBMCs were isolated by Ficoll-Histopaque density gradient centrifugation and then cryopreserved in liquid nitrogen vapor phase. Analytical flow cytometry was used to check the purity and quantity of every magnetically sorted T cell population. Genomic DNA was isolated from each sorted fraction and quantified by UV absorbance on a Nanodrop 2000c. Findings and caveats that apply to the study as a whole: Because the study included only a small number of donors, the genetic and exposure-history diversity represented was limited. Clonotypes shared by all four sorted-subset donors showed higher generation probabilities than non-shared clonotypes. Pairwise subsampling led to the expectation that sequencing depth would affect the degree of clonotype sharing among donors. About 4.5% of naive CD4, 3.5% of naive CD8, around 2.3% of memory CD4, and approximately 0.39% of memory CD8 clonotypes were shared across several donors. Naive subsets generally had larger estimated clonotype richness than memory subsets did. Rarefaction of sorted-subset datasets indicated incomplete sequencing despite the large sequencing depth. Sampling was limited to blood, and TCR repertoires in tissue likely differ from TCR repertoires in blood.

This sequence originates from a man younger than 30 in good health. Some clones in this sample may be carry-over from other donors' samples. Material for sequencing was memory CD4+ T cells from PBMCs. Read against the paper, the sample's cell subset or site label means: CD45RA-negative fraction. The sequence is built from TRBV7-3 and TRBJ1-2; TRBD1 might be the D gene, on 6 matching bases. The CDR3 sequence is CASSGGLINYGYTF. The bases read TGCGCCAGCAGTGGGGGGCTGATTAACTATGGCTACACCTTC.